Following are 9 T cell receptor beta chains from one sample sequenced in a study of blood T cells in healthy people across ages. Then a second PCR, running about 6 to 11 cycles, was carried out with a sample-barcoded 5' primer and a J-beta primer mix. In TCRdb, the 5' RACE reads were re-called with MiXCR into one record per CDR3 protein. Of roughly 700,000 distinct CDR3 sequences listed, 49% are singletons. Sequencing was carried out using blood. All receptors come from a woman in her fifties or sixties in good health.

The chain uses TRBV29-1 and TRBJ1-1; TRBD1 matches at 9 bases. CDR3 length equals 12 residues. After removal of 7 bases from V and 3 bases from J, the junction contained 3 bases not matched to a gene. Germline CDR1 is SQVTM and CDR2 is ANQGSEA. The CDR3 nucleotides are TGCAGCGCCGGGACAGGGTACACTGAAGCTTTCTTT. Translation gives CSAGTGYTEAFF.

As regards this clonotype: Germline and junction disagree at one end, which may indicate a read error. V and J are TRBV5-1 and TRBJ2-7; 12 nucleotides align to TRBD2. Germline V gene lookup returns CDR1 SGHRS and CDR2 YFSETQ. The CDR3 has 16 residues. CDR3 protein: CASSLGLAGGFDEQYF. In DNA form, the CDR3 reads TGCGCCAGCAGTTTGGGGCTAGCGGGAGGGTTCGACGAGCAGTACTTC.

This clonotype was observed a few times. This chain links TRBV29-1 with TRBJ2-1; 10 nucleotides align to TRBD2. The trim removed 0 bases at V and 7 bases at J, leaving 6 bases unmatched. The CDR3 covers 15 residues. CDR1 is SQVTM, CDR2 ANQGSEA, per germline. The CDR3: CSVEEASGRSNEQFF. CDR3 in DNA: TGCAGCGTTGAAGAGGCTAGCGGGAGAAGTAATGAGCAGTTCTTC.

For the CDR3, the DNA is TGTGCCAGCAGCCGGACATCAGGAAGGGTACACCCTTATGGACTCTATGGCTACACCTTC. Its translation is CASSRTSGRVHPYGLYGYTF. The chain carries TRBV6-1 and TRBJ1-2; tentative D call: TRBD1 (5 bases). The CDR3 is made up of 20 amino acids. The germline V and J ends were trimmed by 6 bases and 4 bases, with 33 bases remaining between them. CDR1 is MNHNS and CDR2 is SASEGT in the germline V gene.

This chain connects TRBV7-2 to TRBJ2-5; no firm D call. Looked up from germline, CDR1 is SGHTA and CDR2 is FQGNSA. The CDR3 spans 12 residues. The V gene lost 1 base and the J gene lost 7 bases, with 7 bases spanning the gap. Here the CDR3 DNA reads TGTGCCAGCAGCTTAGTGTTTGGGACCCAGTACTTC. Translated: CASSLVFGTQYF.

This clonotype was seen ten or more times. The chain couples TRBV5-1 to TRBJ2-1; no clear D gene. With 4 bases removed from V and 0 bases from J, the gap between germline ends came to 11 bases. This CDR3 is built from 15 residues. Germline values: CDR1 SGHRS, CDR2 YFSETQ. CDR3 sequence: CASSPLGSSYNEQFF. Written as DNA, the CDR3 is TGCGCCAGCAGCCCGTTGGGCAGCTCCTACAATGAGCAGTTCTTC.

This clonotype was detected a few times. CDR3 sequence (DNA): TGTGCCAGCAGTGATGAAGAGACCCAGTACTTC. Translating it yields CASSDEETQYF. The chain is built from TRBV2 and TRBJ2-5, with D unclear. The CDR3 runs 11 residues. Germline lookup yields CDR1 SNHLY and CDR2 FYNNEI. V lost 3 bases to trimming and J lost 3 bases, with 2 bases between them. Full variable domain (rest looked up from reference TRBV2 and TRBJ2-5): EPEVTQTPSHQVTQMGQEVILRCVPISNHLYFYWYRQILGQKVEFLVSFYNNEISEKSEIFDDQFSVERPDGSNFTLKIRSTKLEDSAMYFCASSDEETQYFGPGTRLLVL.

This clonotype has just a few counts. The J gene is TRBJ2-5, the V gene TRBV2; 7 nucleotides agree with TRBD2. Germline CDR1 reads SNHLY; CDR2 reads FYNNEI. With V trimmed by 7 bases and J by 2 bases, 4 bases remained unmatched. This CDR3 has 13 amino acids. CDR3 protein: CASMGGRQETQYF. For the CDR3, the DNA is TGTGCCAGCATGGGAGGGAGACAAGAGACCCAGTACTTC. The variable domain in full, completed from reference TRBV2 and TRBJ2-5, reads EPEVTQTPSHQVTQMGQEVILRCVPISNHLYFYWYRQILGQKVEFLVSFYNNEISEKSEIFDDQFSVERPDGSNFTLKIRSTKLEDSAMYFCASMGGRQETQYFGPGTRLLVL.

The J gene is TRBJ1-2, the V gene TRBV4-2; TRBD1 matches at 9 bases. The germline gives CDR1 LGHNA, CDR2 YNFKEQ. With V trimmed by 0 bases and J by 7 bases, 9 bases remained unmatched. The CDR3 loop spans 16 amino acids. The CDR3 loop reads CASSQELAQGAGGYTF. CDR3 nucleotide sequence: TGTGCCAGCAGCCAAGAATTGGCACAGGGGGCTGGTGGCTACACCTTC.